Detailed here is one T cell receptor (beta chain). Its antigen is undetermined. These data belong to a study of chemoradiotherapy in HPV16-positive cancers. Looking at the study overall: Candidate HPV-specific clones and shared TCR motifs came from a couple of HPV16-positive patients.

Study observations and caveats: In HPV16-positive patients, HPV-responsive T-cell expansion tracked better recurrence-free survival. During treatment, candidate HPV-specific clones and E7-related motifs expanded in tumor.

Over chemoradiotherapy, repertoires were sampled more than once. Germline V lookup: CDR1 SEHNR, CDR2 FQNEAQ (reference sequence). The CDR3 loop spans 13 amino acids. Trimming removed 5 bases from V and 7 bases from J; junction bases left unmatched: 2. Sequencing was performed with immunoSEQ multiplex PCR; in TCRdb, only in-frame clones are kept and a portion is missing. Of some 12,000 clones in the sample, about three quarters were seen once. This TCR was recovered from a human donor with HPV-associated anogenital cancer. This rearrangement joins TRBV7-9 to TRBJ1-6; 7 nucleotides agree with TRBD1. Collection of the sample occurred from a patient who underwent chemoradiotherapy. The CDR3, as DNA: TGTGCCAGCAGCGGACAGGAAAATTCACCCCTCCACTTT. It specifies CASSGQENSPLHF.